This is a list of T cell receptor beta chains from one sample in a study of blood T cell repertoires in COVID-19. Assay: immunoSEQ multiplex PCR; the TCRdb copy retains only in-frame clones and omits some. The repertoire holds 80,000 to 95,000 clones, with approximately 80% as singletons. Source material: peripheral blood. Receptors were obtained from a man older than 75 with acute or convalescent COVID-19. Each CDR3 is given with its conserved first and last residue. D genes are given only for firm matches. Clone size is shown for a subset of rows, as once, few, many or a class of expanded clone.

D	size	J	V	CDR3	DNA
NA	once	TRBJ1-6	TRBV6-1	CASSESFVDSPLHF	TGTGCCAGCAGTGAATCCTTTGTCGATTCACCCCTCCACTTT
TRBD2	NA	TRBJ2-3	TRBV7-2	CASSLGPAGPLQYF	TGTGCCAGCAGCTTAGGTCCAGCGGGACCCCTCCAGTATTTT
TRBD1	once	TRBJ1-2	TRBV28	CASSSTGGRDYGYTF	TGTGCCAGCAGTTCCACAGGGGGCAGGGACTATGGCTACACCTTC
TRBD1	NA	TRBJ1-6	TRBV7-2	CASSRTGRNSPLHF	TGTGCCAGCAGCCGGACAGGGCGCAATTCACCCCTCCACTTT
NA	NA	TRBJ1-2	TRBV29-1	CSASLGGQGHYGYTF	TGCAGCGCCAGCTTGGGTGGGCAGGGGCACTATGGCTACACCTTC
TRBD1	NA	TRBJ1-1	TRBV14	CASSQEARDRVWNTEAFF	TGTGCCAGCAGCCAAGAGGCCCGGGACAGGGTATGGAACACTGAAGCTTTCTTT
NA	few	TRBJ2-2	TRBV12-3/TRBV12-4	CASSTRGTGELFF	TGTGCCAGCAGCACTAGAGGAACCGGGGAGCTGTTTTTT
TRBD2	NA	TRBJ2-5	TRBV2	CASRVAGTGIGDQYF	TGTGCCAGCAGGGTAGCGGGAACTGGAATTGGGGACCAGTACTTC
TRBD1	few	TRBJ1-4	TRBV5-1	CASSYGTGGVGNEKLFF	TGCGCCAGCAGCTACGGGACAGGGGGCGTGGGTAATGAAAAACTGTTTTTT
NA	NA	TRBJ2-5	TRBV5-1	CASSLEGARETQYF	TGCGCCAGCAGCTTGGAAGGGGCCCGGGAGACCCAGTACTTC
NA	few	TRBJ1-1	TRBV5-6	CASSPQGTEAFF	TGTGCCAGCAGCCCGCAGGGGACGGAAGCTTTCTTT
NA	NA	TRBJ2-7	TRBV5-1	CASSWGGGASYEQYF	TGCGCCAGCAGCTGGGGGGGCGGGGCTTCCTACGAGCAGTACTTC
TRBD2	once	TRBJ2-1	TRBV2	CASSLDGTRSLNEQFF	TGTGCCAGCAGTCTAGACGGGACTAGGAGCCTGAATGAGCAGTTCTTC
TRBD1	NA	TRBJ1-5	TRBV7-9	CASSFGTGRIQPQHF	TGTGCCAGCAGCTTCGGGACAGGGAGAATTCAGCCCCAGCATTTT
NA	NA	TRBJ1-5	TRBV18	CASSRTDFNQPQHF	TGTGCCAGCTCCCGGACAGATTTCAATCAGCCCCAGCATTTT
TRBD2	NA	TRBJ2-1	TRBV27	CASSSRGGFSGRNEQFF	TGTGCCAGCAGTTCGCGGGGGGGGTTTAGCGGACGCAATGAGCAGTTCTTC
NA	NA	TRBJ2-7	TRBV6-5	CASSYSFGQYEQYF	TGTGCCAGCAGTTACTCGTTTGGGCAATACGAGCAGTACTTC
TRBD2	NA	TRBJ2-5	TRBV19	CASSITASGKETQYF	TGTGCCAGTAGTATAACGGCTAGCGGGAAGGAGACCCAGTACTTC
NA	NA	TRBJ1-1	TRBV29-1	CSVGAGWGMSTEAFF	TGCAGCGTTGGGGCGGGGTGGGGGATGAGCACTGAAGCTTTCTTT
NA	NA	TRBJ1-6	TRBV25-1	CASQPRGGSYNSPLHF	TGTGCCAGCCAACCTAGGGGGGGATCCTATAATTCACCCCTCCACTTT
NA	NA	TRBJ1-2	TRBV6-1	CASSERPRAGNYGYTF	TGTGCCAGCAGTGAACGCCCCCGGGCAGGGAACTATGGCTACACCTTC
NA	NA	TRBJ2-7	TRBV30	CAWKKLGLPQNYEQYF	TGTGCCTGGAAGAAGTTGGGACTCCCCCAGAACTACGAGCAGTACTTC
NA	NA	TRBJ2-3	TRBV7-2	CASTLFGTVRADTQYF	TGTGCCAGCACCTTATTCGGCACAGTGCGTGCAGATACGCAGTATTTT
NA	NA	TRBJ1-1	TRBV30	CAWGLGDYTEAFF	TGTGCCTGGGGGTTAGGGGACTATACTGAAGCTTTCTTT